Listed below are T cell receptor beta chains from one sample, sequenced in a study of blood T cell repertoires in COVID-19. Sequencing used immunoSEQ multiplex PCR; TCRdb keeps in-frame clones, though not all of them. This table holds fewer than 450,000 clones, 75% to 90% found once. Sequencing was carried out using peripheral blood. These receptors originate from a woman in her forties or fifties with COVID-19, enrolled during active disease. CDR3s include the opening cysteine and the closing phenylalanine or tryptophan. D genes are given only for firm matches. Expanded clones are given a class, and other clones once, few, many or no size at all.

>few|TRBJ2-7|-|TRBV7-8
TGTGCCAGCAGCGGAGGGACTTCCAAAGTCAGCGAGCAGTACTTC
CASSGGTSKVSEQYF
>-|TRBJ2-2|TRBD2|TRBV5-1
TGCGCCAGCAGCTTGACTAGCGGGAGTAACACCGGGGAGCTGTTTTTT
CASSLTSGSNTGELFF
>-|TRBJ2-7|-|TRBV29-1
TGCAGCGTTGTAACCGGGACTTACTCGGGCGAGCAGTACTTC
CSVVTGTYSGEQYF
>-|TRBJ1-1|-|TRBV7-6
TGTGCCAGCAGCTTAGGTGGCACATCAAACACTGAAGCTTTCTTT
CASSLGGTSNTEAFF
>-|TRBJ2-1|TRBD1|TRBV3-1/TRBV3-2
TGTGCCAGCAGCCCAAACAGGGGGTCCTACAATGAGCAGTTCTTC
CASSPNRGSYNEQFF
>-|TRBJ2-1|TRBD1|TRBV9
TGTGCCAGCGGGGTGGGACAGGCCTACAATGAGCAGTTCTTC
CASGVGQAYNEQFF
>once|TRBJ2-3|TRBD2|TRBV11-2
TGTGCCAGCAGCCGTCGGGCTAGCGGGAGGCAAGGAGATACGCAGTATTTT
CASSRRASGRQGDTQYF
>-|TRBJ2-7|-|TRBV7-2
TGTGCCAGCGGCTTCCAGGGCGGGGCCAAATACGAGCAGTACTTC
CASGFQGGAKYEQYF
>-|TRBJ2-2|TRBD1|TRBV18
TGTGCCAGCTCACCCTCACCACGACAGGGGGCCACCGGGGAGCTGTTTTTT
CASSPSPRQGATGELFF
>-|TRBJ2-3|-|TRBV7-2
TGTGCCAGCAGCTTAACCTCAGGGCCAGATACGCAGTATTTT
CASSLTSGPDTQYF
>-|TRBJ1-5|-|TRBV19
TGTGCCACTAGGGGCAGGGGCACTCAGCCCCAGCATTTT
CATRGRGTQPQHF
>-|TRBJ1-2|-|TRBV20-1
TGCAGTGCTAGTCGAGCCAGGGGTGGCTACACCTTC
CSASRARGGYTF
>-|TRBJ2-7|TRBD2|TRBV9
TGTGCCAGCAGCGTAGACGGGGGAGGGGCCTACGAGCAGTACTTC
CASSVDGGGAYEQYF
>once|TRBJ1-2|-|TRBV5-1
TGCGCCAGCAGCACTCCCCGCACGGAGGGCTACACCTTC
CASSTPRTEGYTF
>-|TRBJ2-2|-|TRBV9
TGTGCCAGCAGCGCCGACAGGTTTTTCCTTGACACCGGGGAGCTGTTTTTT
CASSADRFFLDTGELFF
>-|TRBJ1-3|TRBD1|TRBV11-2
TGTGCCAGCAGCTACTCGACAGGGGCTGGAAACACCATATATTTT
CASSYSTGAGNTIYF
>once|TRBJ1-2|TRBD1|TRBV28
TGTGCCAGCAGTTTGGGGATAACAGGGGGATCCAACTATGGCTACACCTTC
CASSLGITGGSNYGYTF
>-|TRBJ2-7|TRBD1|TRBV4-1
TGCGCCAGCAGCCAAGCCGGGACAGGTGACTACGAGCAGTACTTC
CASSQAGTGDYEQYF
>-|TRBJ2-1|-|TRBV21-1
TGTGCCAGCAGCATAGCTAGCGGAAGCGAGCTGGATGAGCAGTTCTTC
CASSIASGSELDEQFF
>-|TRBJ2-7|TRBD2|TRBV4-1
TGCGCCAGCAGCCCTGTAGCGGGAGCTTCATCGCAGTACTTC
CASSPVAGASSQYF
>-|TRBJ2-7|-|TRBV10-3
TGTGCCATCAGTGATGTGCCACTAGGGCGGGCGACCTACGAGCAGTACTTC
CAISDVPLGRATYEQYF
>-|TRBJ1-3|-|TRBV5-6
TGTGCCAGCAGCTTGTATGGCAGGGAGGGTGGAAACACCATATATTTT
CASSLYGREGGNTIYF
>-|TRBJ1-2|TRBD1|TRBV6-4
TGTGCCAGCTCCCGGGACAGGGGGCTATATGGCTACACCTTC
CASSRDRGLYGYTF